Listed below are T cell receptor beta chains from one sample, sequenced in a study of shared clonotypes between healthy human individuals. Method: immunoSEQ multiplex PCR; TCRdb's copy keeps in-frame clones and lacks some. Counted here are 600,000 or so clones, 85% to 95% occurring once; the ten biggest clones make up approximately 0.12%. The material sequenced was naive CD8+ T cells sorted from blood. The receptors were gathered from a woman in her thirties in good health. Each CDR3 is given with its conserved first and last residue. The D gene is left open where the match is weak. Some rows have no size entry. The others give once, few or many, or a class for an expanded clone.

v_call	j_call	d_call	clone_size	cdr3_nt	cdr3_aa
TRBV4-1	TRBJ2-3	NA	NA	TGCGCCAGCAGCCAATCAGTCGCGGACTACGAAACCCGGGGGACGCAGTATTTT	CASSQSVADYETRGTQYF
TRBV6-5	TRBJ1-1	NA	NA	TGTGCCAGCGGTGAGAACACTGAAGCTTTCTTT	CASGENTEAFF
TRBV27	TRBJ1-5	TRBD1	NA	TGTGCCAGCAGTTTATACCCCCCGGGACAGGGCAATCAGCCCCAGCATTTT	CASSLYPPGQGNQPQHF
TRBV27	TRBJ2-3	TRBD2	NA	TGTGCCAGCAGTTTATTTGACATTGGGGGGGAAACAGATACGCAGTATTTT	CASSLFDIGGETDTQYF
TRBV27	TRBJ1-1	TRBD1	NA	TGTGCCAGCAGTCTTAGACAGGGAACACCCACTGAAGCTTTCTTT	CASSLRQGTPTEAFF
TRBV11-2	TRBJ2-1	NA	NA	TGTGCCAGCAGCTTAGTCGGGGGCTGGTCCTACAATGAGCAGTTCTTC	CASSLVGGWSYNEQFF
TRBV9	TRBJ2-7	NA	NA	TGTGCCAGCAGCGTAGATCTACTCCAATCAGAAGAGCAGTACTTC	CASSVDLLQSEEQYF
TRBV7-9	TRBJ1-6	TRBD1	NA	TGTGCCAGCAGCACGTCCGAGGGACAGGGAAGCTCCTATAATTCACCCCTCCACTTT	CASSTSEGQGSSYNSPLHF
TRBV18	TRBJ2-7	TRBD1	NA	TGTGCCAGCTCACCACACAGGGGGAATTTTTATTTGGAGCAGTACTTC	CASSPHRGNFYLEQYF
TRBV27	TRBJ1-5	NA	NA	TGTGCCAGCAGTCCCCAGGGGAGTCAGCCCCAGCATTTT	CASSPQGSQPQHF
TRBV27	TRBJ2-7	TRBD1	NA	TGTGCCAGCAAAACTTCCGGGACAGCCTACGAGCAGTACTTC	CASKTSGTAYEQYF
TRBV19	TRBJ1-2	NA	NA	TGTGCCAGTAGTATATCGGGGGGCGCCTATGGCTACACCTTC	CASSISGGAYGYTF
TRBV27	TRBJ2-1	TRBD2	NA	TGTGCCAGCAGTTTGATCCTAGCGGGGGGCCCCGACAATGAGCAGTTCTTC	CASSLILAGGPDNEQFF
TRBV6-6	TRBJ2-3	NA	NA	TGTGCCAGCAGGGGCTTACTGCGAGCCCAACAGTATTTT	CASRGLLRAQQYF
TRBV5-4	TRBJ1-2	TRBD1	NA	TGTGCCAGCAGCTCCGGGACAGAGAATATTTATGGCTACACCTTC	CASSSGTENIYGYTF
TRBV5-4	TRBJ2-1	NA	NA	TGTGCCAGCAGCCCTGGGTGGGGAGACAATGAGCAGTTCTTC	CASSPGWGDNEQFF
TRBV12-5	TRBJ2-1	TRBD2	NA	TGTGCTAGTGGTACGGGACTAGTCAATGAGCAGTTCTTC	CASGTGLVNEQFF
TRBV4-1	TRBJ2-7	NA	NA	TGCGCCAGCAGCCAAGTTCAGGGTCCGACCTACGAGCAGTACTTC	CASSQVQGPTYEQYF
TRBV27	TRBJ2-7	NA	NA	TGTGCCAGCAGGGGGGACTGGGGCTACGAGCAGTACTTC	CASRGDWGYEQYF
TRBV5-5	TRBJ2-7	NA	once	TGTGCCAGCAGCTTCTTACAGTCCTACGAGCAGTACTTC	CASSFLQSYEQYF
TRBV28	TRBJ2-7	NA	once	TGTGCCAGCACCCTCCATGTCGTCCAGGGCCAATCCTACGAGCAGTACTTC	CASTLHVVQGQSYEQYF
TRBV10-2	TRBJ1-1	NA	once	TGCGCCAGCAGTGAGTCGTTCGGTTACACTGAAGCTTTCTTT	CASSESFGYTEAFF
TRBV11-2	TRBJ2-4	TRBD2	NA	TGTGCCAGCAGCTTAGATCTCGGACTAGCGGGAGCATACAAAAACATTCAGTACTTC	CASSLDLGLAGAYKNIQYF
TRBV27	TRBJ2-3	NA	NA	TGTGCCAGCAGCCAACATAGCACAGATACGCAGTATTTT	CASSQHSTDTQYF
TRBV28	TRBJ2-7	NA	NA	TGTGCCAGCAGCCGTCCCGCGGCTTCCTACGAGCAGTACTTC	CASSRPAASYEQYF
TRBV7-9	TRBJ2-5	NA	NA	TGTGCCAGCAGCTTGAGGACAGAAGAGACCCAGTACTTC	CASSLRTEETQYF
TRBV19	TRBJ1-1	NA	NA	TGTGCCAGTAGTGTCGGGATGAACACTGAAGCTTTCTTT	CASSVGMNTEAFF
TRBV7-9	TRBJ2-1	NA	NA	TGTGCCTTAAGACCAACGACTGGCAATGAGCAGTTCTTC	CALRPTTGNEQFF
TRBV7-2	TRBJ2-1	TRBD2	NA	TGTGCCAGCAGCGAGCGGGAGGGCGGAAATGAGCAGTTCTTC	CASSEREGGNEQFF
TRBV27	TRBJ2-5	TRBD1	NA	TGTGCCAGCAGTTCGACAGGGTTATACGAGACCCAGTACTTC	CASSSTGLYETQYF
TRBV30	TRBJ1-5	NA	NA	TGTGCCTGGAGTGTAGGGTATAGCAATCAGCCCCAGCATTTT	CAWSVGYSNQPQHF
TRBV27	TRBJ2-3	NA	NA	TGTGCCAGCAGCCGACTGAGGTCAGATACGCAGTATTTT	CASSRLRSDTQYF
TRBV6-1	TRBJ1-5	NA	few	TGTGCCAGCAGTGACAGGGATACCAATCAGCCCCAGCATTTT	CASSDRDTNQPQHF
TRBV27	TRBJ1-1	NA	NA	TGTGCCAGCAGTCTCTCGGCAGGCTGGAACACTGAAGCTTTCTTT	CASSLSAGWNTEAFF
TRBV15	TRBJ2-2	NA	NA	TGTGCCACCGCGGGGCCCGGGGAGCTGTTTTTT	CATAGPGELFF
TRBV30	TRBJ2-7	NA	NA	TGTGCCTGGAGTTTTGGGACCTACGAGCAGTACTTC	CAWSFGTYEQYF
TRBV9	TRBJ2-7	NA	NA	TGTGCCAGCAGCGTAGGTAGCGACCTGGTCGAGCAGTACTTC	CASSVGSDLVEQYF
TRBV27	TRBJ1-1	NA	NA	TGTGCCAGCAGGATCGGGATGAACACTGAAGCTTTCTTT	CASRIGMNTEAFF
TRBV9	TRBJ2-3	TRBD2	NA	TGTGCCAGCAGCGGGCGGGAGGGCACAGATACGCAGTATTTT	CASSGREGTDTQYF
TRBV5-1	TRBJ1-1	NA	NA	TGCGCCAGCAGCCGGGACGGACTGAACACTGAAGCTTTCTTT	CASSRDGLNTEAFF
TRBV7-7	TRBJ1-3	NA	NA	TGTGCCAGCAGCGCTACTAATAACTCTGGAAACACCATATATTTT	CASSATNNSGNTIYF
TRBV5-6	TRBJ2-7	NA	NA	TGTGCCAGCAGCTTGGTGGGGAATCCCTACGAGCAGTACTTC	CASSLVGNPYEQYF
TRBV14	TRBJ2-1	TRBD2	NA	TGTGCCAGCAGCCAAGGACTAGCGGGAGTGCGCGATGAGCAGTTCTTC	CASSQGLAGVRDEQFF
TRBV30	TRBJ2-1	NA	NA	TGTGCCTGGAGTTGGAAGCGTGAGCAGTTCTTC	CAWSWKREQFF
TRBV7-9	TRBJ2-1	TRBD2	NA	TGTGCCAGCAGCTACGCGGGAGGCAATGAGCAGTTCTTC	CASSYAGGNEQFF
TRBV27	TRBJ1-4	NA	NA	NA	CASSSSAATNEKLFF
TRBV13	TRBJ1-1	NA	NA	TGTGCCAGCAGCCAGGGTCGACCTGAAGCTTTCTTT	CASSQGRPEAFF
TRBV13	TRBJ2-2	TRBD2	NA	TGTGCCAGCAGCCCGGGACTAGCGAGCACCGGGGAGCTGTTTTTT	CASSPGLASTGELFF
TRBV13	TRBJ2-1	NA	NA	TGTGCCAGCAGCTGGCCCAGCGAGAGCTCCTACAATGAGCAGTTCTTC	CASSWPSESSYNEQFF
TRBV5-4	TRBJ2-4	NA	NA	TGTGCCAGCAGCTTTTGGGGGACTGAAAACATTCAGTACTTC	CASSFWGTENIQYF
TRBV6-1	TRBJ2-7	TRBD1	NA	TGTGCCATAGACTTGGACAGGGTTAGGTACGAGCAGTACTTC	CAIDLDRVRYEQYF
TRBV7-9	TRBJ1-3	TRBD1	few	TGTGCCAGCAGCCCGGGGACAGGGACTGGAAACACCATATATTTT	CASSPGTGTGNTIYF
TRBV2	TRBJ1-5	TRBD1	NA	TGTGCCAGCACCTCAACCCGGGACAGGGTTAACAATCAGCCCCAGCATTTT	CASTSTRDRVNNQPQHF